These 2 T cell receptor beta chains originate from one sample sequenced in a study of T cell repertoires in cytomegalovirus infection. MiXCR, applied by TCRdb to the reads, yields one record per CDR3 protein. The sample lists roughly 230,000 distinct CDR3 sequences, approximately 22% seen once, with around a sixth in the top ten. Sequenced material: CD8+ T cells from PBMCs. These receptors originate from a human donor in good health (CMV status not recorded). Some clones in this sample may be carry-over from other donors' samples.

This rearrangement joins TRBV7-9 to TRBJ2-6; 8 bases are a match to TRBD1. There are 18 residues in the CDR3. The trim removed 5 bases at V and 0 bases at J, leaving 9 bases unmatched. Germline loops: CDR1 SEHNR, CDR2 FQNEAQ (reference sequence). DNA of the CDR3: TGTGCCAGCAGCCTGACAGGGGCCCCGACCTCTGGGGCCAACGTCCTGACTTTC. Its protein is CASSLTGAPTSGANVLTF.

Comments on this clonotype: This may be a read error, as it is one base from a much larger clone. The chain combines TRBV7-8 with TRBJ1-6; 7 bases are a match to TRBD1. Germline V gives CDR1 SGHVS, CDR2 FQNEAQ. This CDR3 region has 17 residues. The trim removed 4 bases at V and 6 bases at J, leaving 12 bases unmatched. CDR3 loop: CASSSLQGTPLNSPLHF. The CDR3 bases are TGTGCCAGCAGCTCCCTACAGGGGACCCCTCTTAATTCACCCCTCCACTTT. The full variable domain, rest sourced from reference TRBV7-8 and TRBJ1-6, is GAGVSQSPRYKVAKRGQDVALRCDPISGHVSLFWYQQALGQGPEFLTYFQNEAQLDKSGLPSDRFFAERPEGSVSTLKIQRTQQEDSAVYLCASSSLQGTPLNSPLHFGNGTRLTVT.